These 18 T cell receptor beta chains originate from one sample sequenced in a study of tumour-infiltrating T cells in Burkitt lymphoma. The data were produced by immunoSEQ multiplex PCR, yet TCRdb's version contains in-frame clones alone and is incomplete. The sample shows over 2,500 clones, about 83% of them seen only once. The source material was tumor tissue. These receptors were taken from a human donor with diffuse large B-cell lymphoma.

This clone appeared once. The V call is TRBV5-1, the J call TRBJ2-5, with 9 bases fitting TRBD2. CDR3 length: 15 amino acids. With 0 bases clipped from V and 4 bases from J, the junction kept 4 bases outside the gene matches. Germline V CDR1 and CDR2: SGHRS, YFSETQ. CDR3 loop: CASSLVLTSGETQYF. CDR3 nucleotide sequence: TGCGCCAGCAGCTTGGTTCTGACTAGCGGAGAGACCCAGTACTTC.

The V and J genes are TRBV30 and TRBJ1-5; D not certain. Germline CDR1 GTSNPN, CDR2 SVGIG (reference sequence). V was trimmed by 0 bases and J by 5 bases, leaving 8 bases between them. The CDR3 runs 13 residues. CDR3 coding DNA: TGTGCCTGGAGTGTACTAATCGATCAGCCCCAGCATTTT. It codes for CAWSVLIDQPQHF.

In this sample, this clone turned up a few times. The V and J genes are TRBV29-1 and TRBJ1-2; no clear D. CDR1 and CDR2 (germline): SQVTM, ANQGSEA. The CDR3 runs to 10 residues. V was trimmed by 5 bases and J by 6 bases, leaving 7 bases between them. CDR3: CSVLRDGYTF. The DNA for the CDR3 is TGCAGCGTTCTCCGGGATGGCTACACCTTC.

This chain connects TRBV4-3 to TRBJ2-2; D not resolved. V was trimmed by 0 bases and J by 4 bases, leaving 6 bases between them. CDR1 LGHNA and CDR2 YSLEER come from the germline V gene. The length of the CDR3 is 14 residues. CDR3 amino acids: CASSQDHGTGELFF. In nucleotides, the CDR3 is TGCGCCAGCAGCCAAGATCACGGCACCGGGGAGCTGTTTTTT.

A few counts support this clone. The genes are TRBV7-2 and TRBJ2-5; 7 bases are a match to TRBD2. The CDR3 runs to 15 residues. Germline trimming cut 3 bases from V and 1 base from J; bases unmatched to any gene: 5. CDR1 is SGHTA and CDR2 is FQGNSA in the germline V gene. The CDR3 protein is CASSFLRELQETQYF. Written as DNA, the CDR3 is TGTGCCAGCAGCTTCTTGCGGGAGCTCCAAGAGACCCAGTACTTC.

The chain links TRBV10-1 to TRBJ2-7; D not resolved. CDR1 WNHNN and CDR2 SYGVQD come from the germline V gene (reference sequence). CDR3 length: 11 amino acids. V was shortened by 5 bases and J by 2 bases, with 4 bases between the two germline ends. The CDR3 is CASSSAYEQYF. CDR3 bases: TGCGCCAGCAGTTCAGCCTACGAGCAGTACTTC.

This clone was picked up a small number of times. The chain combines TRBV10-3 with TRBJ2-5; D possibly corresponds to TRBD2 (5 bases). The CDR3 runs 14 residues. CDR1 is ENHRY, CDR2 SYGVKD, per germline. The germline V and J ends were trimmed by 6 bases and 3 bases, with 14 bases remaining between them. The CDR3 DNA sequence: TGTGCCATCAGGGACTGGAATAATAAAGAGACCCAGTACTTC. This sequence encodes CAIRDWNNKETQYF.

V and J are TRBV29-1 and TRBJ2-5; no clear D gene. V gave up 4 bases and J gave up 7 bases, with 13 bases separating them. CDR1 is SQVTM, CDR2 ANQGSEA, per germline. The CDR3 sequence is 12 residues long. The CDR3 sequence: CSVGERFGTQYF. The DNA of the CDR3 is TGCAGCGTTGGGGAAAGGTTTGGGACCCAGTACTTC.

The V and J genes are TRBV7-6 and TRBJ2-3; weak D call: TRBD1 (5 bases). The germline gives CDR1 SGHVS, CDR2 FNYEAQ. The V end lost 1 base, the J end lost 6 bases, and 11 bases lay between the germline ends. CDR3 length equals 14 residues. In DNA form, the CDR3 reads TGTGCCAGCAGCTTAGTGCAGGGCGCGGATACGCAGTATTTT. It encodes CASSLVQGADTQYF.

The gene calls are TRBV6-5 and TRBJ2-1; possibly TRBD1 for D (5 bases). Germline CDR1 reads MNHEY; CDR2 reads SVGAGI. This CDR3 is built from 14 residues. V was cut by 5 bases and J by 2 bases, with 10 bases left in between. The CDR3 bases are TGTGCCAGCAGTCCCATGACAGCCTACAATGAGCAGTTCTTC. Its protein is CASSPMTAYNEQFF.

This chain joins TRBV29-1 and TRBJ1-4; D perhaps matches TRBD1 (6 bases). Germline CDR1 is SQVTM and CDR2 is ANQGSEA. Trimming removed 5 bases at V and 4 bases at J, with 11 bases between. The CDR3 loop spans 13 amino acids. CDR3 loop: CSVRDMFNEKLFF. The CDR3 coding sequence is TGCAGCGTTCGGGACATGTTTAATGAAAAACTGTTTTTT. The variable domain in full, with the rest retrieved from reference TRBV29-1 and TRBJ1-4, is SAVISQKPSRDICQRGTSLTIQCQVDSQVTMMFWYRQQPGQSLTLIATANQGSEATYESGFVIDKFPISRPNLTFSTLTVSNMSPEDSSIYLCSVRDMFNEKLFFGSGTQLSVL.

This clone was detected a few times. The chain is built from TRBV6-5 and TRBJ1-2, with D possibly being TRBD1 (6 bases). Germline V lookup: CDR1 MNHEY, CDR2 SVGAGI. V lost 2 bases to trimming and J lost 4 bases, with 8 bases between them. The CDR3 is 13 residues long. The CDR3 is CASSYEGGYGYTF. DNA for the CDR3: TGTGCCAGCAGTTACGAGGGGGGCTATGGCTACACCTTC.

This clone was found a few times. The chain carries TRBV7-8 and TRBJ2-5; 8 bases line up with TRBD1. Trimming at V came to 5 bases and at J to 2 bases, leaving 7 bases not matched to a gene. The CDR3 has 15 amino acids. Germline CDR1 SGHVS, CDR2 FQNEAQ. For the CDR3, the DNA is TGTGCCAGCAGCACTCGGACAGGGCCTCAAGAGACCCAGTACTTC. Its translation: CASSTRTGPQETQYF.

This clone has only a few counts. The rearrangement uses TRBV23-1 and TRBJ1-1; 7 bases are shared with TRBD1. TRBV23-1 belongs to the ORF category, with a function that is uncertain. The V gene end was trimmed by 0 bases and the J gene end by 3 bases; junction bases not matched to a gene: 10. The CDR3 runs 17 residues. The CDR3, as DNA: TGCGCCAGCAGTCAATCAGGGGGCCTGGCCCGGGACACTGAAGCTTTCTTT. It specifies CASSQSGGLARDTEAFF.

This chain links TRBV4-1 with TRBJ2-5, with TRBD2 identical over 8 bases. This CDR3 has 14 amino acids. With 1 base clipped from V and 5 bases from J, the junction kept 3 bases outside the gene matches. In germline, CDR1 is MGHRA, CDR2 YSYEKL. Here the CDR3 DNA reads TGCGCCAGCAGCCAAGGCGGGGGGCGTGAGACCCAGTACTTC. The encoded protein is CASSQGGGRETQYF.

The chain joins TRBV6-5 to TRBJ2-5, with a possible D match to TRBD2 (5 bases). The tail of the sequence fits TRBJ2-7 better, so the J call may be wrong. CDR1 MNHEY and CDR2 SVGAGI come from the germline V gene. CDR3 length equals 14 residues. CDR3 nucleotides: TGTGCCAGCAGCCCGGACCGCACGGGGTACGAGCAGTACTTC. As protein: CASSPDRTGYEQYF.

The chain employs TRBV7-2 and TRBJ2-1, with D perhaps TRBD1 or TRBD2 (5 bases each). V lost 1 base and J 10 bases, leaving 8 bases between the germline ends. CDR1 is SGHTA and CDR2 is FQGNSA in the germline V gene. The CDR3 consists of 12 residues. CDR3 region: CASSLGGTEQFF. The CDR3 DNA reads TGTGCCAGCAGCTTAGGGGGGACCGAGCAGTTCTTC.

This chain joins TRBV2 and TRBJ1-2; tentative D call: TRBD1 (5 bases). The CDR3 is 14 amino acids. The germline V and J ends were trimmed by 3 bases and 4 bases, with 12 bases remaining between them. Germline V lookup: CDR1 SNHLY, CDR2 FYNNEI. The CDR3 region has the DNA TGTGCCAGCAGTGATGGGAGGGGCGGCTATGGCTACACCTTC. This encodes CASSDGRGGYGYTF.